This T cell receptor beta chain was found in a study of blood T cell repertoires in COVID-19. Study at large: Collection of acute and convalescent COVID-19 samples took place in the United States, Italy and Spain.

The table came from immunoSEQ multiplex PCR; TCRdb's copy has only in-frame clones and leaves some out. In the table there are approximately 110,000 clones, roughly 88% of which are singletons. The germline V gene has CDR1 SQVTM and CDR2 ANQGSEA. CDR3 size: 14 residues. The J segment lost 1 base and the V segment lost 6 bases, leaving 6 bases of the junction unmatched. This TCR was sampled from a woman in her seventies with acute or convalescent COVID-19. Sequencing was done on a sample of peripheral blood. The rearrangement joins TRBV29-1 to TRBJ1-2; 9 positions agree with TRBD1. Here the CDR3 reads CSVRDRGFNYGYTF. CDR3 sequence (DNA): TGCAGCGTCCGAGACAGGGGGTTTAACTATGGCTACACCTTC.